The source of this TCR beta chain is a study of blood T cell repertoires in COVID-19 (TCRdb year 2020). At the level of the whole study: Collaborator samples came from the United States, Italy and Spain and covered acute and convalescent phases of COVID-19. Where available, HLA class I and class II types were taken from metadata supplied by the sample provider and were not determined by assay-based typing. Samples came from the ongoing ImmuneRACE study (first 160 participants) plus 1,254 subjects from 6 global collaborators. The repertoires were released in a freely available public database meant as a resource for research on the immune response to SARS-CoV-2. The sample metadata nearly always contained a de-identified subject ID, COVID-19 status, age in years and sex. The dataset comprised deeply sampled blood TCRbeta repertoires from subjects exposed to, actively infected with, or recovered from COVID-19. The prospective study material was composed of cDNA or gDNA derived from T cells, B-cell-depleted T cells, or PBMCs.

Points on this clone: Its antigen is still unknown. Base qualities were left out, and no much larger clone turns up one base away. The sample contains more than one DNA sequence encoding this CDR3.

Overall results and qualifications from the work: The quantity of clinical and demographic metadata differed by source and by participant and was supplied without curation.

TCRbeta CDR3 regions were amplified from genomic DNA by means of the immunoSEQ Assay, a bias-controlled multiplex PCR. In the original analysis: Within the assay, amplification of reference gene primers was used to estimate how many nucleated cells each sample contained. Sequence reads were collapsed and filtered to measure the absolute abundance of every unique TCRbeta CDR3 rearrangement. For each sample, productive Simpson clonality was calculated by taking the square root of Simpson's diversity index across productive rearrangements. In its TCRdb copy, this immuneACCESS table keeps in-frame sequences only and misses some clones. Where compared with another copy, unresolved V genes explain less than half of these, and the others have no known cause. The V and J calls and clone size are taken from that table; D and trimming were inferred from the DNA. Here the sample has about 280,000 clones; approximately 84% occur a single time. The top ten clones comprise approximately 2% of the sample.

Another Seattle source contributed samples from volunteer blood donors who had recovered from COVID-19. The collaborating institutions used their own protocols to collect whole blood in K2EDTA tubes. For TCRbeta analysis, collaborators shipped samples as frozen whole blood, isolated PBMCs, or DNA extracted from either of those sample types. For CDR1 and CDR2, the germline V gene lists SGHRS and YFSETQ. Between the V and J ends, shortened by 3 bases and 6 bases respectively, the junction contains 11 bases. Its CDR3 holds 13 amino acids, cysteine through phenylalanine. The DNA shown is the 39-base CDR3, in frame from base 1.

The receptor was derived from a woman aged 30 to 39 who had recovered from COVID-19. The sample comprised peripheral blood. The chain couples TRBV5-1 to TRBJ2-3; 6 matching bases give a weak D call of TRBD1. The DNA sequence is as follows: TGCGCCAGCAGCTCACAGGGATCCGATACGCAGTATTTT. The translation is CASSSQGSDTQYF.